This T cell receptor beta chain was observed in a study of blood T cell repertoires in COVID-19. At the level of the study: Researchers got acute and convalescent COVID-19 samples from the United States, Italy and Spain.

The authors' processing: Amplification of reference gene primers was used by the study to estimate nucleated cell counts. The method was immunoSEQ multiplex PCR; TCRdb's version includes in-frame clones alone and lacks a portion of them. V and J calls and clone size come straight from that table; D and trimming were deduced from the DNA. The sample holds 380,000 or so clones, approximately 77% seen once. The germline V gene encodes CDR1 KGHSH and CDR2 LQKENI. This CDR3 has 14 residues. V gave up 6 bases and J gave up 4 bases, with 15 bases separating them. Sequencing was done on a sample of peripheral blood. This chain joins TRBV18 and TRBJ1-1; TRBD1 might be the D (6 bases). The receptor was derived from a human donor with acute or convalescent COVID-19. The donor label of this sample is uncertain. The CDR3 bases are TGTGCCAGCTCTCTCGGACAGCGGTCCACTGAAGCTTTCTTT. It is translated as CASSLGQRSTEAFF.